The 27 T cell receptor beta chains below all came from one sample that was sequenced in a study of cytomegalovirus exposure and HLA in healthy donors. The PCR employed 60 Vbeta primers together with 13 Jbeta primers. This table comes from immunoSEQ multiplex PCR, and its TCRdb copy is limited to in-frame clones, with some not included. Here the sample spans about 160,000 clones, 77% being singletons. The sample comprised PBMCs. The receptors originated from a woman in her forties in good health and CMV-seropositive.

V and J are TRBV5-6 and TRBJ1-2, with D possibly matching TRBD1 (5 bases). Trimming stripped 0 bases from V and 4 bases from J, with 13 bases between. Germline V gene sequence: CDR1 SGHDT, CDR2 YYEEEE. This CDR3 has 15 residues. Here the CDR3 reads CASSLVGGRGYGYTF. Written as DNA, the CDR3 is TGTGCCAGCAGCTTGGTGGGTGGTAGGGGCTATGGCTACACCTTC. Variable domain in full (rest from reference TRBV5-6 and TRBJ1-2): DAGVTQSPTHLIKTRGQQVTLRCSPKSGHDTVSWYQQALGQGPQFIFQYYEEEERQRGNFPDRFSGHQFPNYSSELNVNALLLGDSALYLCASSLVGGRGYGYTFGSGTRLTVV.

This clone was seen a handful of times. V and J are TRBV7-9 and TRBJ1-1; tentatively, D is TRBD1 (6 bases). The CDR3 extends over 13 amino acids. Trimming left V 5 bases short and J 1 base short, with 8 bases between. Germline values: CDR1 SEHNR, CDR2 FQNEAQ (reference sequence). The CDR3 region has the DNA TGTGCCAGCAGCCGGACAGCGAACACTGAAGCTTTCTTT. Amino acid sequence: CASSRTANTEAFF.

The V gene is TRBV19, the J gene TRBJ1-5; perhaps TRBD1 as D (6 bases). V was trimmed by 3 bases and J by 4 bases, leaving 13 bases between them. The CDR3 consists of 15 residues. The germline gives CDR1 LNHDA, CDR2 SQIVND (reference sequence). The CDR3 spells CASSIRTEKNQPQHF. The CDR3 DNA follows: TGTGCCAGTAGTATTAGGACAGAGAAAAATCAGCCCCAGCATTTT. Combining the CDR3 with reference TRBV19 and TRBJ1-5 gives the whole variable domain DGGITQSPKYLFRKEGQNVTLSCEQNLNHDAMYWYRQDPGQGLRLIYYSQIVNDFQKGDIAEGYSVSREKKESFPLTVTSAQKNPTAFYLCASSIRTEKNQPQHFGDGTRLSIL.

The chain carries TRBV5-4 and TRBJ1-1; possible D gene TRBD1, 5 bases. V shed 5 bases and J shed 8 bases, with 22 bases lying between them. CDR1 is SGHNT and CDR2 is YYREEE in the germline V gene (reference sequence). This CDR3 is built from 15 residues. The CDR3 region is CASRNTRGQWTEAFF. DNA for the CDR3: TGTGCCAGCAGAAATACGAGAGGACAATGGACCGAAGCTTTCTTT.

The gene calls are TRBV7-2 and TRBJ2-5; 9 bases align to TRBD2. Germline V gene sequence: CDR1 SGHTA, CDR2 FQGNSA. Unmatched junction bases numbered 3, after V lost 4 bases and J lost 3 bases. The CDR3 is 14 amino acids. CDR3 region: CASSSGLAEETQYF. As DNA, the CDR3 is TGTGCCAGCAGCTCGGGACTAGCAGAAGAGACCCAGTACTTC.

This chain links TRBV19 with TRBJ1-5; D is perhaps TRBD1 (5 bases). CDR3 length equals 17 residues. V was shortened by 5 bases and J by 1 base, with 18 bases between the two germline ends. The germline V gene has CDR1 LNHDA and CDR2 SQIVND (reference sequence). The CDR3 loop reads CASSFPGKVTSNQPQHF. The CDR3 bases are TGTGCCAGTAGTTTTCCAGGGAAGGTAACGAGCAATCAGCCCCAGCATTTT.

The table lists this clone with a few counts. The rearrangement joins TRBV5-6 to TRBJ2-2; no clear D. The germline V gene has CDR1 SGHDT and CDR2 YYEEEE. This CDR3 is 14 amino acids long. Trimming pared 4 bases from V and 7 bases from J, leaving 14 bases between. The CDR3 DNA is TGTGCCAGCAGCCCCCGTTACGGAGACGGGGAGCTGTTTTTT. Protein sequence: CASSPRYGDGELFF.

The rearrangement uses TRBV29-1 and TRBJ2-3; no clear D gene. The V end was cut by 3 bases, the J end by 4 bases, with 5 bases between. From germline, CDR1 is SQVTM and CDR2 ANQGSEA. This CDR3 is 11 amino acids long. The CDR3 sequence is CSVDSADTQYF. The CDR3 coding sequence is TGCAGCGTTGATTCGGCAGATACGCAGTATTTT.

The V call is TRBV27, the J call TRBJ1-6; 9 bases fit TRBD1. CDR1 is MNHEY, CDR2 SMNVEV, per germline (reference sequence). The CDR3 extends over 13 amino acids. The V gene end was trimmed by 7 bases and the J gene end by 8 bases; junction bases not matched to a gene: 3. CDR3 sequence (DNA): TGTGCCAGCACTTGGACAGGGGATTCACCCCTCCACTTT. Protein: CASTWTGDSPLHF.

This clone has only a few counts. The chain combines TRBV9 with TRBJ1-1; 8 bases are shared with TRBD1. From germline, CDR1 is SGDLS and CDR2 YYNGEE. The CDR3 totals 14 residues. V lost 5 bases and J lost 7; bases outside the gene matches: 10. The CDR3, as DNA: TGTGCCAGCAGTTACTCGGGTACAGGGGGTGAAGCTTTCTTT. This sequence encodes CASSYSGTGGEAFF.

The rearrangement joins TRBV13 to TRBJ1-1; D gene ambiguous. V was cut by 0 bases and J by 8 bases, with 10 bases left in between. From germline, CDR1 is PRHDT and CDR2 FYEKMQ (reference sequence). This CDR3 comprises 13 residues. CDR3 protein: CASSLGSGREAFF. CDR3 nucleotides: TGTGCCAGCAGCTTAGGGTCAGGAAGAGAAGCTTTCTTT.

This CDR3 reads CASSRSGQALYNEQFF. CDR3 nucleotides: TGTGCCAGCAGCCGTTCGGGACAGGCGTTATACAATGAGCAGTTCTTC. The chain links TRBV7-9 to TRBJ2-1; 8 bases fit TRBD1. There are 16 residues in the CDR3. Germline CDR1 reads SEHNR; CDR2 reads FQNEAQ (reference sequence). V was clipped by 5 bases and J by 4 bases; unmatched bases: 10. Complete variable domain (other parts from reference TRBV7-9 and TRBJ2-1): DTGVSQNPRHKITKRGQNVTFRCDPISEHNRLYWYRQTLGQGPEFLTYFQNEAQLEKSRLLSDRFSAERPKGSFSTLEIQRTEQGDSAMYLCASSRSGQALYNEQFFGPGTRLTVL.

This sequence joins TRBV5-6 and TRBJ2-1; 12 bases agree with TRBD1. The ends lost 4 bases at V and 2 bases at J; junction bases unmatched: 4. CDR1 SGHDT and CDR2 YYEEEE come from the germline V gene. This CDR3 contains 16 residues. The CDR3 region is CASSAGTGGTYNEQFF. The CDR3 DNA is TGTGCCAGCAGCGCCGGGACAGGGGGCACCTACAATGAGCAGTTCTTC.

DNA for the CDR3: TGTGCCAGCAGCGGCTCCGGGGGCACAGATACGCAGTATTTT. Amino acids: CASSGSGGTDTQYF. The chain uses TRBV9 and TRBJ2-3, with TRBD2 as a possible D gene (5 bases). Germline CDR1 and CDR2: SGDLS and YYNGEE. V was shortened by 3 bases and J by 1 base, with 9 bases between the two germline ends. CDR3 length: 14 residues.

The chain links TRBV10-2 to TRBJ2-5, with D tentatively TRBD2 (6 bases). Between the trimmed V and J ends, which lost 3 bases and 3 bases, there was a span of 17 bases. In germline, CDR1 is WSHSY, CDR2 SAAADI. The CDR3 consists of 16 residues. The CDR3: CASSERLVGGKETQYF. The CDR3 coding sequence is TGCGCCAGCAGTGAAAGACTAGTCGGCGGAAAAGAGACCCAGTACTTC.

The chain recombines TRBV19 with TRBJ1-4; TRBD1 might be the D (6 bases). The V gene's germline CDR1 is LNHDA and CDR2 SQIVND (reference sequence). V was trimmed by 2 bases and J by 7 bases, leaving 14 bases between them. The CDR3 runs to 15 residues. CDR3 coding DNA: TGTGCCAGTAGTATACTGCAGGGGCAGGGTGAAAAACTGTTTTTT. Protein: CASSILQGQGEKLFF.

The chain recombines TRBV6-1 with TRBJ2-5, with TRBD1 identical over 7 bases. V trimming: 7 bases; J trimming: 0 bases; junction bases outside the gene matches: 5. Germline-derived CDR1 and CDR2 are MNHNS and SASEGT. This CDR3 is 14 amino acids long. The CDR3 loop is CASTLDRNQETQYF. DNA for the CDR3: TGTGCCAGCACCTTGGACAGGAACCAAGAGACCCAGTACTTC.

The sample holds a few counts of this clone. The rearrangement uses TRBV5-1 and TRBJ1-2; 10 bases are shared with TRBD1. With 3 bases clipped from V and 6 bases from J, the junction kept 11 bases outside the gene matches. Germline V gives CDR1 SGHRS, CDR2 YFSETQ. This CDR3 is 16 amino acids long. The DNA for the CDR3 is TGCGCCAGCAGCTACAACCCCTCCGGGACAGGGGATGGCTACACCTTC. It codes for CASSYNPSGTGDGYTF. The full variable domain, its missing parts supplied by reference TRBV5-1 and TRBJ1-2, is KAGVTQTPRYLIKTRGQQVTLSCSPISGHRSVSWYQQTPGQGLQFLFEYFSETQRNKGNFPGRFSGRQFSNSRSEMNVSTLELGDSALYLCASSYNPSGTGDGYTFGSGTRLTVV.

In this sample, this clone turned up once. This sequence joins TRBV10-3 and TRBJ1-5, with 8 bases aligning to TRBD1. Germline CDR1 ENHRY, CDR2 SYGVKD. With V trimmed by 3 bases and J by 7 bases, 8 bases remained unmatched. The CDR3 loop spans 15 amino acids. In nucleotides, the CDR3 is TGTGCCATCAGTGAACCAGGGGGCGCGGGGCAGCCCCAGCATTTT. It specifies CAISEPGGAGQPQHF.

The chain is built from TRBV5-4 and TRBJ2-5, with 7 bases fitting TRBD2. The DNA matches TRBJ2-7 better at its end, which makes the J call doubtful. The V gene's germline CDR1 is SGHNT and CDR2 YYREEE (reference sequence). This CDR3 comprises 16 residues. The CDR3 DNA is TGTGCCAGCAGCTTGTCGTTGGGGGACTACTCCTACGAGCAGTACTTC. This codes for CASSLSLGDYSYEQYF.

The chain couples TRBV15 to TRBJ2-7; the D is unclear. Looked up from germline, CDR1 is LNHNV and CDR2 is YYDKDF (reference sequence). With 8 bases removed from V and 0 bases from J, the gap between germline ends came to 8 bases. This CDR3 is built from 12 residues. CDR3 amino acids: CATRSFSYEQYF. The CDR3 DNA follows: TGTGCCACCCGGAGCTTCTCCTACGAGCAGTACTTC.

The CDR3 loop is CASSQDQGYEQYF. CDR3 DNA sequence: TGTGCCAGCAGCCAAGATCAGGGCTACGAGCAGTACTTC. The chain is built from TRBV14 and TRBJ2-7, with D perhaps TRBD1 (5 bases). The CDR3 spans 13 residues. CDR1 is SGHDN and CDR2 is FVKESK in the germline V gene. Trimming took 0 bases from V and 3 from J, leaving 6 bases between them. Full variable domain (remainder filled in from reference TRBV14 and TRBJ2-7): EAGVTQFPSHSVIEKGQTVTLRCDPISGHDNLYWYRRVMGKEIKFLLHFVKESKQDESGMPNNRFLAERTGGTYSTLKVQPAELEDSGVYFCASSQDQGYEQYFGPGTRLTVT.

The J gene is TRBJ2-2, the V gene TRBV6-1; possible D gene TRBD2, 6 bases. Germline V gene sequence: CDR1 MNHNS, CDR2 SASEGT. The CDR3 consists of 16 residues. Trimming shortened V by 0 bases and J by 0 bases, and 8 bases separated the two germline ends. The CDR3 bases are TGTGCCAGCAGTGAAGCCCCGGGGGCGAACACCGGGGAGCTGTTTTTT. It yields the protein CASSEAPGANTGELFF.

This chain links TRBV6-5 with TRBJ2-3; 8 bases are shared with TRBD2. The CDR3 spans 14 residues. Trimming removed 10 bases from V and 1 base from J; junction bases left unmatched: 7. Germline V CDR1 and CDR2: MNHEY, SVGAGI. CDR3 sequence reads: CATGLAQRTDTQYF. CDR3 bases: TGTGCCACCGGACTAGCCCAGCGCACAGATACGCAGTATTTT.

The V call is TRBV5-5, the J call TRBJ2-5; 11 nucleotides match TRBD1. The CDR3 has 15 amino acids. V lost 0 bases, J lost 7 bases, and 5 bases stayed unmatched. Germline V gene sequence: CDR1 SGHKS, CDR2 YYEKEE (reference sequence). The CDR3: CASSLGDRGEWTQYF. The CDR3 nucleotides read TGTGCCAGCAGCTTGGGGGACAGGGGGGAATGGACCCAGTACTTC.

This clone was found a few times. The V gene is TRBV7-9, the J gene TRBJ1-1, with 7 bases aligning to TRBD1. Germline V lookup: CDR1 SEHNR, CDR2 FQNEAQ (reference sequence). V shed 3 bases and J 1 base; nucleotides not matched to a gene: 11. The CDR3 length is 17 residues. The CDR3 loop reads CASSFPNDRATNTEAFF. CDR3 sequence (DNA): TGTGCCAGCAGCTTTCCAAATGACAGGGCCACGAACACTGAAGCTTTCTTT.

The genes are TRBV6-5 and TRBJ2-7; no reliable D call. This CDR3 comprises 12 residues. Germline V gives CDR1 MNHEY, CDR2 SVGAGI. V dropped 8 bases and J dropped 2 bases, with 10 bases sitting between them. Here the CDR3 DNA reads TGTGCCAGCCATTCACAGCCCTACGAGCAGTACTTC. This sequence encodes CASHSQPYEQYF.